These 9 T cell receptor beta chains were sequenced from one sample in a study of control samples from healthy donors and cancer patients. Assay used: immunoSEQ multiplex PCR; TCRdb lists only in-frame clones, some missing. The sample yields around 180,000 clones, 90% to 95% seen once. Sequenced: blood. The receptor source for this set is a woman younger than 30 in good health.

The chain uses TRBV11-2 and TRBJ2-2; D is uncertain. Germline values: CDR1 SGHAT, CDR2 FQNNGV. CDR3 size: 19 residues. With 7 bases removed from V and 1 base from J, the gap between germline ends came to 25 bases. The CDR3 loop is CASTHLTLTPLLNTGELFF. The CDR3 nucleotides are TGTGCCAGCACCCACCTTACCCTGACACCTCTACTGAACACCGGGGAGCTGTTTTTT.

The chain links TRBV10-2 to TRBJ1-3; 9 positions match TRBD1. V shed 6 bases, J shed 3 bases, and the junction held 6 bases outside the gene matches. The germline gives CDR1 WSHSY, CDR2 SAAADI. The CDR3 has 15 residues. CDR3 in amino acids: CASRETGGHGNTIYF. The CDR3 DNA reads TGCGCCAGCAGGGAAACAGGGGGCCATGGAAACACCATATATTTT.

This sequence joins TRBV12-3 or TRBV12-4 and TRBJ1-2; D perhaps matches TRBD1 (5 bases). Trimming stripped 5 bases from V and 2 bases from J, with 6 bases between. This CDR3 is 12 amino acids long. The CDR3 coding sequence is TGTGCCAGCAGTGAGGGGAACTATGGCTACACCTTC. Its protein product is CASSEGNYGYTF.

The rearrangement uses TRBV7-8 and TRBJ1-2, with D uncertain. V lost 5 bases and J 8 bases, leaving 18 bases between the germline ends. CDR1 is SGHVS, CDR2 FQNEAQ, per germline. This CDR3 region has 14 residues. The CDR3 sequence is CASSPLDYKGGYTF. The CDR3 DNA is TGTGCCAGCAGCCCGCTGGATTACAAAGGCGGCTACACCTTC. The full variable domain, in which reference TRBV7-8 and TRBJ1-2 provide the parts outside the CDR3, is GAGVSQSPRYKVAKRGQDVALRCDPISGHVSLFWYQQALGQGPEFLTYFQNEAQLDKSGLPSDRFFAERPEGSVSTLKIQRTQQEDSAVYLCASSPLDYKGGYTFGSGTRLTVV.

CDR3 bases: TGTGCCAGCAGTTATTGGGACTTCAATGAGCAGTTCTTC. Translation gives CASSYWDFNEQFF. The genes are TRBV6-2 or TRBV6-3 and TRBJ2-1; the D gene is possibly TRBD2 (6 bases). V lost 3 bases and J lost 6, with 9 bases in between. Germline V gene sequence: CDR1 MNHEY, CDR2 SVGEGT. The CDR3 loop spans 13 amino acids.

This chain connects TRBV14 to TRBJ1-1; D perhaps matches TRBD1 (6 bases). With 0 bases removed from V and 1 base from J, the gap between germline ends came to 9 bases. The CDR3 runs to 15 residues. CDR1 and CDR2 (germline): SGHDN, FVKESK. In DNA, the CDR3 is TGTGCCAGCAGCCAAGAACGGGGGCGGAACACTGAAGCTTTCTTT. Translated, it gives CASSQERGRNTEAFF.

This clone was seen once. The chain uses TRBV7-6 and TRBJ2-7, with 9 positions matching TRBD1. J lost 6 bases, V lost 6 bases, and 12 bases had no gene match. Germline CDR1 SGHVS, CDR2 FNYEAQ. The CDR3 has 15 amino acids. For the CDR3, the DNA is TGTGCCAGCAGACCCGGGACAGGGACCACCCCCGAGCAGTACTTC. This codes for CASRPGTGTTPEQYF. Full variable domain (rest looked up from reference TRBV7-6 and TRBJ2-7): GAGVSQSPRYKVTKRGQDVALRCDPISGHVSLYWYRQALGQGPEFLTYFNYEAQQDKSGLPNDRFSAERPEGSISTLTIQRTEQRDSAMYRCASRPGTGTTPEQYFGPGTRLTVT.

V and J are TRBV5-5 and TRBJ2-7, with 11 nucleotides matching TRBD2. Germline lookup yields CDR1 SGHKS and CDR2 YYEKEE (reference sequence). The CDR3 totals 15 residues. Trimming removed 2 bases from V and 6 bases from J; junction bases left unmatched: 7. CDR3 in amino acids: CASSFSLAGGSEQYF. The CDR3 bases are TGTGCCAGCAGCTTTAGCCTAGCGGGAGGTAGCGAGCAGTACTTC. The entire variable domain, with the rest obtained from reference TRBV5-5 and TRBJ2-7, is as follows: DAGVTQSPTHLIKTRGQQVTLRCSPISGHKSVSWYQQVLGQGPQFIFQYYEKEERGRGNFPDRFSARQFPNYSSELNVNALLLGDSALYLCASSFSLAGGSEQYFGPGTRLTVT.

The chain combines TRBV5-6 with TRBJ2-7; 10 nucleotides match TRBD2. CDR1 and CDR2 (germline): SGHDT, YYEEEE. J lost 3 bases, V lost 2 bases, and 8 bases had no gene match. The CDR3 totals 16 residues. The CDR3 sequence: CASSLLASGRYYEQYF. The CDR3 DNA sequence: TGTGCCAGCAGCTTATTGGCTAGCGGGAGATACTACGAGCAGTACTTC.